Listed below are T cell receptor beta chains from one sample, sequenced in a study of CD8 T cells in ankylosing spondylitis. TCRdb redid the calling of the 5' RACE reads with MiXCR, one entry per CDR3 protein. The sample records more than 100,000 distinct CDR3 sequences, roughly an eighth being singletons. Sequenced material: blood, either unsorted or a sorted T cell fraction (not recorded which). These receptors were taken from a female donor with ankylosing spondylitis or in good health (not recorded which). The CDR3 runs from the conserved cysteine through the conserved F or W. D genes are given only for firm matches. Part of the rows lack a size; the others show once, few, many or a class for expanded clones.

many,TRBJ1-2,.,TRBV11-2,CASSGGESYGYTF,TGTGCCAGCAGCGGCGGGGAATCATATGGCTACACCTTC
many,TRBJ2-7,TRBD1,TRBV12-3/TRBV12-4,CASSPGDRERTSYEQYF,TGTGCCAGCAGTCCCGGCGACAGGGAACGGACCTCCTACGAGCAGTACTTC
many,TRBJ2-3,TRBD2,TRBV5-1,CASRRSSGETDTQYF,TGCGCCAGCCGCCGGTCTAGCGGGGAAACAGATACGCAGTATTTT
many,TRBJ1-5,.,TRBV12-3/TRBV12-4,CASSFGGQSNQPQHF,TGTGCCAGCAGTTTCGGGGGGCAGAGCAATCAGCCCCAGCATTTT
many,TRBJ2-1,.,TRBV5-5,CASSRIRDNHRGNEQFF,TGTGCCAGCAGCAGGATCCGGGACAATCATAGGGGCAATGAGCAGTTCTTC
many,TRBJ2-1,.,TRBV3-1,CASSPHGGEQFF,TGTGCCAGCAGCCCTCACGGCGGTGAGCAGTTCTTC
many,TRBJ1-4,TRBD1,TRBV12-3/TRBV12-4,CASDGDRKNEKLFF,TGTGCCAGTGACGGGGACAGGAAAAATGAAAAACTGTTTTTT
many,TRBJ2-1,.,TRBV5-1,CASSLRDRRIRNEQFF,TGCGCCAGCAGCCTCCGAGACCGCCGTATTCGGAATGAGCAGTTCTTC
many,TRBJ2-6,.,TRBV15,CATSRTFGPGFNSGANVLTF,TGTGCCACCAGCAGGACCTTCGGCCCGGGCTTCAACTCTGGGGCCAACGTCCTGACTTTC
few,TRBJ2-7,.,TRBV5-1,CASSLSRDNAYEQYF,TGCGCCAGCAGCTTGTCCCGGGACAACGCCTACGAGCAGTACTTC
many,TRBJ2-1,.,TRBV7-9,CASSPLDNEQFF,TGTGCCAGCAGCCCCCTCGACAATGAGCAGTTCTTC
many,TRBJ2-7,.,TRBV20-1,CSVSGTYEQYF,TGCTCTGTCAGCGGAACCTACGAGCAGTACTTC
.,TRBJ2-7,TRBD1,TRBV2,CASRDRGSYEQYF,TGTGCCAGCCGGGACAGGGGATCCTACGAGCAGTACTTC
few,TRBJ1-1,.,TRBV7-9,CASRNFRNTEAFF,TGTGCCAGCAGGAACTTCAGGAACACTGAAGCTTTCTTT
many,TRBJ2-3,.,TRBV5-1,CASSLAAATPKTDTQYF,TGCGCCAGCAGCTTGGCCGCCGCGACACCGAAAACAGATACGCAGTATTTT
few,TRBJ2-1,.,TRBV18,CASSPGQTTYNEQFF,TGTGCCAGCTCACCAGGACAGACCACCTACAATGAGCAGTTCTTC
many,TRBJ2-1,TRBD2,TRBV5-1,CASSLRGEGYNEQFF,TGCGCCAGCAGCTTGAGAGGGGAGGGCTACAATGAGCAGTTCTTC
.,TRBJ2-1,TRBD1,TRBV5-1,CASSPGQVDNEQFF,TGCGCCAGCAGCCCGGGACAGGTTGACAATGAGCAGTTCTTC
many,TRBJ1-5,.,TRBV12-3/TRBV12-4,CASNPGPPDQPQHF,TGTGCCAGCAATCCGGGACCTCCCGATCAGCCCCAGCATTTT
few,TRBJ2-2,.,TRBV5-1,CASSKQGNTGELFF,TGCGCCAGCAGCAAGCAGGGGAACACCGGGGAGCTGTTTTTT
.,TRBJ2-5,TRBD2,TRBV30,CAWSVGLAGEETQYF,TGTGCCTGGAGTGTGGGACTAGCGGGAGAAGAGACCCAGTACTTC
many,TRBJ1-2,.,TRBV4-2,CASTPRLGDSYTF,TGTGCCAGCACCCCAAGATTGGGGGATAGCTACACCTTC
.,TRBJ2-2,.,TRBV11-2,CASSPTGTSNTGELFF,TGTGCCAGCAGCCCTACCGGGACATCGAACACCGGGGAGCTGTTTTTT
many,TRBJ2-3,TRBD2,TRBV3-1,CASGPLFLAGVVTTQYF,TGTGCCAGCGGCCCTCTTTTCCTAGCGGGAGTGGTTACTACGCAGTATTTT
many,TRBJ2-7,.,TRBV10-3,CAISESSGPYEQYF,TGTGCCATCAGTGAGTCGTCGGGTCCCTACGAGCAGTACTTC
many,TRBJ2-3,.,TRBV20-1,CSATNPLSVDTQYF,TGCAGTGCTACGAACCCCCTAAGCGTAGATACGCAGTATTTT
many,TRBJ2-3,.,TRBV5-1,CASSLDGEFTDTQYF,TGCGCCAGCAGCTTGGACGGGGAATTCACAGATACGCAGTATTTT